Presented here are 31 T cell receptor beta chains from one specimen sequenced in a study of control samples from healthy donors and cancer patients. Produced via immunoSEQ multiplex PCR; TCRdb's table is partial and in-frame only. The sample yields roughly 88,000 clones, 80% to 95% seen once. Sequenced: blood. These receptors all come from a man aged 18 to 29 in good health.

The gene calls are TRBV5-1 and TRBJ1-5; D is ambiguous. This CDR3 has 15 amino acids. Per germline, CDR1 SGHRS and CDR2 YFSETQ. The V end lost 3 bases, the J end lost 1 base, and 11 bases lay between the germline ends. In nucleotides, the CDR3 is TGCGCCAGCAGCTCAGTGCCTGGGAGCAATCAGCCCCAGCATTTT. It yields the protein CASSSVPGSNQPQHF.

The rearrangement uses TRBV4-3 and TRBJ1-2, with D tentatively TRBD1 (6 bases). Trimming removed 0 bases from V and 8 bases from J, with 16 bases in between. The CDR3 is 15 amino acids. Germline values: CDR1 LGHNA, CDR2 YSLEER. The CDR3 loop is CASSQDLGGAGGYTF. CDR3 nucleotide sequence: TGCGCCAGCAGCCAAGATCTCGGGGGCGCTGGAGGCTACACCTTC.

Only one count was recorded for this clone. The chain carries TRBV11-2 and TRBJ1-1; D is ambiguous. V lost 5 bases, J lost 8 bases, and 12 bases lay in between. Looked up from germline, CDR1 is SGHAT and CDR2 is FQNNGV. The CDR3 totals 12 residues. As DNA, the CDR3 is TGTGCCAGCAGCGCCGTGGAGTCCGAAGCTTTCTTT. Encoded protein: CASSAVESEAFF.

The chain couples TRBV23-1 to TRBJ1-5; D is ambiguous. TRBV23-1 is flagged as an ORF with uncertain function. There are 13 residues in the CDR3. V was cut by 4 bases and J by 2 bases, with 6 bases left in between. In nucleotides, the CDR3 is TGCGCCAGCAGTCGGAGGGGCAATCAGCCCCAGCATTTT. Encoded protein: CASSRRGNQPQHF.

This chain links TRBV6-6 with TRBJ1-4; 11 nucleotides agree with TRBD1. Germline CDR1 MNHNY, CDR2 SVGAGI (reference sequence). The CDR3 is 21 residues long. V trimming: 6 bases; J trimming: 3 bases; junction bases outside the gene matches: 21. The CDR3 nucleotides read TGTGCCAGCAGCTACGGGGGGTTCGGACAGGGGGCCCCAAGTGCTAATGAAAAACTGTTTTTT. It is translated as CASSYGGFGQGAPSANEKLFF.

This chain links TRBV29-1 with TRBJ1-2; 7 nucleotides line up with TRBD1. V lost 0 bases to trimming and J lost 3 bases; unmatched junction nucleotides: 4. Germline V lookup: CDR1 SQVTM, CDR2 ANQGSEA. The CDR3 is 14 amino acids. The CDR3 DNA reads as TGCAGCGTTGAAGATCGAGACAGGGACTATGGCTACACCTTC. Encoded protein: CSVEDRDRDYGYTF.

This chain connects TRBV3-1 (or the pseudogene TRBV3-2) to TRBJ1-1; D uncertain. The germline CDR1 and CDR2 sequences are LGHDT and YNNKEL (reference sequence). With 3 bases removed from V and 4 bases from J, the gap between germline ends came to 12 bases. The CDR3 totals 14 residues. CDR3: CASSQYKMGTEAFF. Written as DNA, the CDR3 is TGTGCCAGCAGCCAGTATAAGATGGGCACTGAAGCTTTCTTT.

This clone was seen more than once but under ten times. This rearrangement joins TRBV6-5 to TRBJ1-2; a weak D match, TRBD1 (5 bases). Germline CDR1 reads MNHEY; CDR2 reads SVGAGI. The CDR3 totals 11 residues. Deletions cut 7 bases from V and 2 bases from J, with 5 bases between. The CDR3 loop reads CASKGNYGYTF. CDR3 sequence (DNA): TGTGCCAGCAAGGGGAACTATGGCTACACCTTC.

This sequence joins TRBV5-1 and TRBJ1-3; a possible D gene is TRBD1 (5 bases). Looked up from germline, CDR1 is SGHRS and CDR2 is YFSETQ. Trimming pared 4 bases from V and 6 bases from J, leaving 17 bases between. This CDR3 region has 15 residues. This chain's CDR3 is CASSPTGGSSNTIYF. CDR3 nucleotides: TGCGCCAGCAGCCCCACGGGGGGGAGTTCAAACACCATATATTTT.

The sample holds one count of this clone. The chain employs TRBV29-1 and TRBJ2-1, with a weak D call TRBD2 (6 bases). This CDR3 has 14 amino acids. CDR1 SQVTM and CDR2 ANQGSEA come from the germline V gene. V lost 8 bases and J 0 bases, leaving 14 bases between the germline ends. For the CDR3, the DNA is TGCAGCTGGGGGGAGGATGTCTCCTACAATGAGCAGTTCTTC. Translating gives CSWGEDVSYNEQFF.

In this sample, this clone turned up a few times. The chain employs TRBV6-5 and TRBJ2-7; D possibly corresponds to TRBD1 (5 bases). CDR3 length: 14 amino acids. Germline V CDR1 and CDR2: MNHEY, SVGAGI. Trimming removed 0 bases at V and 6 bases at J, with 12 bases between. The CDR3 DNA is TGTGCCAGCAGTTACTCGTATCAGGGCGGCGAGCAGTACTTC. Translation gives CASSYSYQGGEQYF.

The chain employs TRBV14 and TRBJ1-1; tentatively, D is TRBD1 (5 bases). The V gene's germline CDR1 is SGHDN and CDR2 FVKESK. The CDR3 is 14 residues long. V lost 2 bases and J lost 7, with 14 bases in between. The CDR3 DNA is TGTGCCAGCAGCCAACCGGGACTGATCGTTGAAGCTTTCTTT. It codes for CASSQPGLIVEAFF.

The chain has TRBV3-1 (or the pseudogene TRBV3-2) and TRBJ2-1; D call uncertain. Germline CDR1 LGHDT, CDR2 YNNKEL (reference sequence). Trimming cost V 1 base and J 1 base, with 5 bases left between them. This CDR3 has 14 residues. CDR3 sequence reads: CASSQGISYNEQFF. The CDR3 region has the DNA TGTGCCAGCAGCCAAGGGATTTCCTACAATGAGCAGTTCTTC.

The chain carries TRBV19 and TRBJ1-2; TRBD1 matches 7 bases. CDR1 is LNHDA and CDR2 is SQIVND in the germline V gene (reference sequence). Unmatched junction bases numbered 14, after V lost 5 bases and J lost 8 bases. This CDR3 comprises 15 residues. For the CDR3, the DNA is TGTGCCAGTAGTCCTTGGAACAGGGGATTGGGAGGCTACACCTTC. Translated: CASSPWNRGLGGYTF.

The chain links TRBV13 to TRBJ2-2, with 10 bases identical to TRBD1. V shed 1 base, J shed 6 bases, and the junction held 5 bases outside the gene matches. CDR3 size: 16 residues. CDR1 and CDR2 (germline): PRHDT, FYEKMQ (reference sequence). In nucleotides, the CDR3 is TGTGCCAGCAGCTTAGAAGGGACAGGGGAGGCCGGGGAGCTGTTTTTT. Encoded protein: CASSLEGTGEAGELFF.

The chain links TRBV30 to TRBJ1-3; D is undetermined. Germline CDR1 GTSNPN, CDR2 SVGIG (reference sequence). Trimming pared 2 bases from V and 0 bases from J, leaving 17 bases between. The CDR3 sequence is 17 residues long. This CDR3 is CAWSLGKGGISGNTIYF. CDR3 nucleotides: TGTGCCTGGAGTTTGGGGAAGGGAGGAATCTCTGGAAACACCATATATTTT.

The rearrangement joins TRBV5-1 to TRBJ2-1; D is undetermined. Germline CDR1 is SGHRS and CDR2 is YFSETQ. The CDR3 spans 14 residues. With 5 bases removed from V and 6 bases from J, the gap between germline ends came to 15 bases. The CDR3 region is CASSQINIVNEQFF. Written as DNA, the CDR3 is TGCGCCAGCAGTCAAATTAACATCGTCAATGAGCAGTTCTTC. Full variable domain (rest looked up from reference TRBV5-1 and TRBJ2-1): KAGVTQTPRYLIKTRGQQVTLSCSPISGHRSVSWYQQTPGQGLQFLFEYFSETQRNKGNFPGRFSGRQFSNSRSEMNVSTLELGDSALYLCASSQINIVNEQFFGPGTRLTVL.

The V and J genes are TRBV3-1 (or the pseudogene TRBV3-2) and TRBJ2-7; D is possibly TRBD1 (5 bases). V lost 6 bases to trimming and J lost 1 base, with 16 bases between them. CDR3 size: 15 residues. Looked up from germline, CDR1 is LGHDT and CDR2 is YNNKEL (reference sequence). CDR3 in DNA: TGTGCCAGCAGAAGGACAAGGGAAAGTTCCTACGAGCAGTACTTC. It specifies CASRRTRESSYEQYF.

The chain employs TRBV4-1 and TRBJ1-5; D is possibly TRBD1 (5 bases). Germline V gene sequence: CDR1 MGHRA, CDR2 YSYEKL. Trimming shortened V by 0 bases and J by 7 bases, and 16 bases separated the two germline ends. This CDR3 spans 16 amino acids. Here the CDR3 reads CASSQELGGTRQPQHF. Written as DNA, the CDR3 is TGCGCCAGCAGCCAAGAACTGGGGGGGACGAGGCAGCCCCAGCATTTT.

This sequence joins TRBV7-9 and TRBJ2-5; D not certain. V gave up 1 base and J gave up 4 bases, with 10 bases separating them. This CDR3 has 14 residues. CDR1 and CDR2 (germline): SEHNR, FQNEAQ (reference sequence). In nucleotides, the CDR3 is TGTGCCAGCAGCTTAGTGGAATTTGTAGAGACCCAGTACTTC. As protein: CASSLVEFVETQYF.

The rearrangement uses TRBV2 and TRBJ1-5; D might be TRBD1 (5 bases). V lost 6 bases to trimming and J lost 1 base, with 7 bases between them. CDR1 is SNHLY, CDR2 FYNNEI, per germline. The CDR3 is made up of 13 amino acids. The CDR3 DNA follows: TGTGCCAGCAGCCCAGGGAGCAATCAGCCCCAGCATTTT. This gives the protein CASSPGSNQPQHF.

The chain has TRBV3-1 (or the pseudogene TRBV3-2) and TRBJ2-5, with 14 bases that match TRBD2. Trimming cost V 3 bases and J 5 bases; bases outside gene matches: 5. CDR1 and CDR2 from the germline V gene are LGHDT and YNNKEL (reference sequence). The CDR3 has 16 amino acids. The CDR3 region is CASSQTSGGAHETQYF. The CDR3 DNA reads TGTGCCAGCAGCCAGACTAGCGGGGGGGCCCATGAGACCCAGTACTTC.

Only a few counts were recorded for this clone. The rearrangement links TRBV11-2 to TRBJ1-5; TRBD1 might be the D (5 bases). Germline values: CDR1 SGHAT, CDR2 FQNNGV. Trimming pared 1 base from V and 5 bases from J, leaving 12 bases between. CDR3 length: 15 amino acids. The DNA of the CDR3 is TGTGCCAGCAGCTTAGGAGTGGGGGGTTATCAGCCCCAGCATTTT. Translation gives CASSLGVGGYQPQHF. Complete variable domain (other parts from reference TRBV11-2 and TRBJ1-5): EAGVAQSPRYKIIEKRQSVAFWCNPISGHATLYWYQQILGQGPKLLIQFQNNGVVDDSQLPKDRFSAERLKGVDSTLKIQPAKLEDSAVYLCASSLGVGGYQPQHFGDGTRLSIL.

The chain joins TRBV18 to TRBJ1-1; tentative D call: TRBD1 (6 bases). The V end was cut by 5 bases, the J end by 5 bases, with 9 bases between. This CDR3 contains 12 residues. Germline lookup yields CDR1 KGHSH and CDR2 LQKENI. CDR3 region: CASSIGQTEAFF. CDR3 coding DNA: TGTGCCAGCTCAATCGGACAGACTGAAGCTTTCTTT.

The gene calls are TRBV6-5 and TRBJ2-5, with 7 bases that match TRBD2. Per the germline V gene, CDR1 is MNHEY and CDR2 is SVGAGI. The CDR3 totals 15 residues. With V trimmed by 8 bases and J by 4 bases, 13 bases remained unmatched. DNA for the CDR3: TGTGCCAGCTCGTTTGTGACTAGCAGAAGAGAGACCCAGTACTTC. It specifies CASSFVTSRRETQYF.

Here the CDR3 reads CASSPLDPGTGGTEAFF. The CDR3 nucleotides read TGTGCCAGCTCACCACTGGATCCTGGGACAGGGGGTACTGAAGCTTTCTTT. The rearrangement uses TRBV18 and TRBJ1-1, with 11 bases fitting TRBD1. V trimming: 1 base; J trimming: 5 bases; junction bases outside the gene matches: 9. The germline V gene has CDR1 KGHSH and CDR2 LQKENI. The CDR3 is 17 residues long.

Details on this clone: Additional DNA sequences in this sample encode the identical CDR3. J is TRBJ1-1 and V is TRBV6-5; D is possibly TRBD1 (5 bases). Germline V gives CDR1 MNHEY, CDR2 SVGAGI. The V and J ends lost 0 bases and 4 bases respectively, with 15 bases between them. This CDR3 contains 16 residues. The CDR3 region is CASSYSTGRQSTEAFF. The CDR3 DNA reads TGTGCCAGCAGTTACTCGACGGGTCGACAGTCCACTGAAGCTTTCTTT.

This clone was detected a few times. The CDR3 spells CASSPPGGVQYF. CDR3 DNA: TGTGCCAGCAGCCCCCCTGGGGGTGTGCAGTACTTC. This rearrangement joins TRBV6-5 to TRBJ2-7; D assignment may be TRBD1 or TRBD2 (5 bases each). The CDR3 runs 12 residues. CDR1 and CDR2 (germline): MNHEY, SVGAGI. Deletions cut 6 bases from V and 9 bases from J, with 15 bases between.

The rearrangement joins TRBV30 to TRBJ2-7; perhaps TRBD1 as D (6 bases). V dropped 2 bases and J dropped 3 bases, with 11 bases sitting between them. Germline assignment: CDR1 GTSNPN and CDR2 SVGIG (reference sequence). The CDR3 runs to 13 residues. DNA for the CDR3: TGTGCCTGGAGTAAACAGGGTGGCTACGAGCAGTACTTC. Protein product: CAWSKQGGYEQYF. The full variable domain, in which reference TRBV30 and TRBJ2-7 provide the parts outside the CDR3, is SQTIHQWPATLVQPVGSPLSLECTVEGTSNPNLYWYRQAAGRGLQLLFYSVGIGQISSEVPQNLSASRPQDRQFILSSKKLLLSDSGFYLCAWSKQGGYEQYFGPGTRLTVT.

This clone showed up just once. The chain links TRBV6-6 to TRBJ1-1; a possible D gene is TRBD1 (5 bases). The V gene's germline CDR1 is MNHNY and CDR2 SVGAGI (reference sequence). The CDR3 runs 13 residues. V shed 6 bases and J shed 6 bases, with 14 bases lying between them. The CDR3 region is CASSQTVKPEAFF. CDR3 bases: TGTGCCAGCAGCCAGACAGTTAAACCTGAAGCTTTCTTT.

In DNA form, the CDR3 reads TGCAGTGCTAGCCGACCCAATGAGCAGTTCTTC. As protein: CSASRPNEQFF. The chain combines TRBV20-1 with TRBJ2-1; D is uncertain. Germline V gives CDR1 DFQATT, CDR2 SNEGSKA (reference sequence). Between the trimmed V and J ends, which lost 3 bases and 6 bases, there was a span of 6 bases. This CDR3 is 11 amino acids long.